Listed here is a single T cell receptor beta chain. The data belong to a study of TIL therapy for anti-PD-1-resistant metastatic lung cancer. In the study overall: Progressing patients received lymphodepletion, expanded TIL infusion and IL-2.

The CDR3 totals 18 residues. The junction had 10 bases not matched to a gene; V was cut back by 4 bases and J by 0 bases. Germline loops: CDR1 SNHLY, CDR2 FYNNEI. The sample's time point: pre-treatment sample, taken before nivolumab and TIL therapy. The libraries were made with immunoSEQ v3. Each library reached some 2 million read pairs, or about 5-6 million at deep level. Clones were sequenced by immunoSEQ multiplex PCR, and TCRdb holds only the in-frame ones, with some missing. This table holds about 36,000 clones, less than 85% found once. This chain uses TRBV2 with TRBJ2-4; 9 bases fit TRBD2. The sequencing here drew on blood, taken at baseline. The clonotype comes from a person aged 25-85 years with non-small cell lung cancer. The CDR3 spells CASSVRLAETLAKNIQYF. The CDR3 DNA reads TGTGCCAGCAGTGTAAGACTAGCGGAAACCTTAGCCAAAAACATTCAGTACTTC.